This passage covers 16 T cell receptor beta chains from one sample sequenced in a study of blood T cell repertoires in COVID-19. TCRdb's copy holds only in-frame clones and misses some; the assay was immunoSEQ multiplex PCR. Of about 100,000 clones listed, around 85% are singletons. Sequenced sample: peripheral blood. The receptors stem from a man aged 50 or older with active or convalescent COVID-19.

The chain uses TRBV19 and TRBJ2-7; a weak D match, TRBD2 (5 bases). V was cut by 2 bases and J by 6 bases, with 17 bases left in between. Germline loops: CDR1 LNHDA, CDR2 SQIVND (reference sequence). The CDR3 has 15 amino acids. CDR3 bases: TGTGCCAGTAGTATATCCGGCAGCAAAGCGGTCGAGCAGTACTTC. The encoded protein is CASSISGSKAVEQYF.

This chain joins TRBV5-1 and TRBJ2-2; 9 bases map to TRBD1. The CDR3 covers 15 residues. Germline V CDR1 and CDR2: SGHRS, YFSETQ. The V and J ends lost 3 bases and 7 bases, in that order; junction bases with no gene match: 7. The CDR3 DNA reads TGCGCCAGCAGCTCGACAGGGGGAACAAACGGGGAGCTGTTTTTT. It translates to CASSSTGGTNGELFF.

J is TRBJ2-7 and V is TRBV19; a weak D match, TRBD2 (6 bases). The CDR3 sequence is 15 residues long. The germline V gene encodes CDR1 LNHDA and CDR2 SQIVND (reference sequence). V lost 3 bases, J lost 1 base, and 13 bases lay in between. In DNA, the CDR3 is TGTGCCAGTAGTATGCGGCGGGGAGGATCCTACGAGCAGTACTTC. This sequence encodes CASSMRRGGSYEQYF.

This chain links TRBV6-1 with TRBJ2-7; 11 nucleotides match TRBD2. This CDR3 comprises 18 residues. The germline gives CDR1 MNHNS, CDR2 SASEGT. J lost 3 bases, V lost 3 bases, and 13 bases had no gene match. The CDR3: CASSDPFGSLAGGYEQYF. CDR3 nucleotides: TGTGCCAGCAGTGATCCTTTCGGGTCTCTAGCGGGAGGCTACGAGCAGTACTTC.

This clone was found once. The chain couples TRBV6-5 to TRBJ1-1, with a tentative D call TRBD1 (6 bases). V was trimmed by 6 bases and J by 6 bases, leaving 20 bases between them. CDR1 is MNHEY, CDR2 SVGAGI, per germline. The CDR3 has 15 residues. The CDR3 DNA is TGTGCCAGCAGCCTTAAACGGCAGGGGAAAGCTGAAGCTTTCTTT. It is translated as CASSLKRQGKAEAFF.

The V call is TRBV6-5, the J call TRBJ1-4; D remains unclear. V was shortened by 6 bases and J by 1 base, with 6 bases between the two germline ends. CDR3 length: 13 amino acids. CDR1 and CDR2 (germline): MNHEY, SVGAGI. The CDR3 region has the DNA TGTGCCAGCAGCCTAGGAACTAATGAAAAACTGTTTTTT. This translates into CASSLGTNEKLFF.

V gene TRBV7-8 combines with J gene TRBJ1-1, with 7 bases fitting TRBD1. V shed 5 bases and J 5 bases; nucleotides not matched to a gene: 11. The CDR3 consists of 15 residues. Germline V gives CDR1 SGHVS, CDR2 FQNEAQ. Here the CDR3 reads CASSPRQGRRTEAFF. The CDR3 bases are TGTGCCAGCAGCCCGAGACAGGGCAGGAGAACTGAAGCTTTCTTT.

This clone was observed a single time. CDR3: CATSDFSGYQDGAETQYF. The CDR3 nucleotides are TGTGCCACCAGTGATTTTTCCGGCTACCAAGATGGGGCAGAGACCCAGTACTTC. The V call is TRBV24-1, the J call TRBJ2-5; weak D call: TRBD1 (5 bases). Germline V gene data show CDR1 as KGHDR and CDR2 as SFDVKD. With 1 base removed from V and 4 bases from J, the gap between germline ends came to 21 bases. The CDR3 loop spans 18 amino acids.

This sequence joins TRBV24-1 and TRBJ2-5; a weak D match, TRBD2 (6 bases). The germline V gene encodes CDR1 KGHDR and CDR2 SFDVKD. The CDR3 is made up of 14 amino acids. V lost 4 bases to trimming and J lost 9 bases, with 17 bases between them. The CDR3 loop reads CATSDPGTTGAQYF. DNA of the CDR3: TGTGCCACCAGTGACCCCGGAACCACGGGAGCCCAGTACTTC.

This chain uses TRBV5-4 with TRBJ2-7; 8 bases fit TRBD2. The CDR3 is made up of 14 amino acids. Germline V gene lookup returns CDR1 SGHNT and CDR2 YYREEE (reference sequence). V lost 4 bases to trimming and J lost 4 bases; unmatched junction nucleotides: 7. CDR3 DNA sequence: TGTGCCAGCAGCCGGGGACTAGGTGTTTACGAGCAGTACTTC. It translates to CASSRGLGVYEQYF.

J is TRBJ1-5 and V is TRBV19, with a weak D call TRBD1 (5 bases). V was trimmed by 7 bases and J by 3 bases, leaving 10 bases between them. Looked up from germline, CDR1 is LNHDA and CDR2 is SQIVND (reference sequence). The CDR3 is 13 residues long. CDR3 in amino acids: CASTGQTNQPQHF. CDR3 DNA sequence: TGTGCCAGTACAGGGCAAACCAATCAGCCCCAGCATTTT.

The rearrangement joins TRBV12-3 or TRBV12-4 to TRBJ2-1; 7 bases match TRBD1. The V and J ends lost 5 bases and 5 bases, in that order; junction bases with no gene match: 3. The CDR3 totals 13 residues. In nucleotides, the CDR3 is TGTGCCAGCAGTAAGGGACAGCACAATGAGCAGTTCTTC. As protein: CASSKGQHNEQFF.

The V call is TRBV30, the J call TRBJ1-5, with TRBD1 identical over 7 bases. This CDR3 contains 15 residues. The V and J ends lost 2 bases and 7 bases, in that order; junction bases with no gene match: 11. Germline V gives CDR1 GTSNPN, CDR2 SVGIG (reference sequence). This CDR3 is CAWSFRGVLGQPQHF. CDR3 bases: TGTGCCTGGAGTTTCAGGGGGGTTTTAGGGCAGCCCCAGCATTTT.

This clone was seen just once. This rearrangement joins TRBV24-1 to TRBJ2-3; D remains ambiguous. The CDR3 sequence is 16 residues long. The V gene lost 3 bases and the J gene lost 0 bases, with 12 bases spanning the gap. Germline V gene data show CDR1 as KGHDR and CDR2 as SFDVKD. In DNA, the CDR3 is TGTGCCACCAGTGATCCGGAATACGGGAGCACAGATACGCAGTATTTT. Translation: CATSDPEYGSTDTQYF.

The chain uses TRBV25-1 and TRBJ1-3; perhaps TRBD1 as D (6 bases). Germline V gives CDR1 MGHDK, CDR2 SYGVNS. The CDR3 runs to 14 residues. Trimming shortened V by 3 bases and J by 2 bases, and 8 bases separated the two germline ends. CDR3: CASSDQGTGNTIYF. CDR3 sequence (DNA): TGTGCCAGCAGTGACCAGGGGACTGGAAACACCATATATTTT.

The chain is built from TRBV6-5 and TRBJ2-5; no clear D gene. Deletions cut 0 bases from V and 5 bases from J, with 10 bases between. Germline CDR1 MNHEY, CDR2 SVGAGI. The CDR3 is 14 residues long. CDR3 loop: CASSYSGSRETQYF. The CDR3 DNA sequence: TGTGCCAGCAGTTACTCCGGTAGTCGGGAGACCCAGTACTTC.